These 11 T cell receptor beta chains originate from one sample sequenced in a study of beta chain features in type 1 diabetes (dated by TCRdb to the late 2010s). The investigation overall reported the following: Type 1 diabetes patients showed a moderate but significant shortening of TCRB CDR3 length in all four CD4+ subsets.

For these receptors, no antigen is known. The library was made by the immunoSEQ multiplex PCR assay. The entire isolated RNA was reverse transcribed using the High Capacity cDNA Reverse Transcription Kit, and thus expressed TCRB transcripts were sequenced. This immuneACCESS table, as held by TCRdb, lists in-frame sequences with V and J called but not all clones. Of the missing ones, under half trace to an unresolved V gene in checked studies; the others have no known cause. This sample comprises 200,000 to 300,000 clones, around 13% of them detected only once. Approximately 0.018% of the sample rests with the top ten. The specimen sequenced was naive CD4+ T cells from blood. The sample's cell subset or site label, decoded: true naive CD4+ T cells. The origin of the receptors is a young man with type 1 diabetes.

This clone was observed a few times. This chain connects TRBV2 to TRBJ2-7, with D possibly being TRBD2 (6 bases). The CDR3 loop spans 15 amino acids. CDR1 SNHLY and CDR2 FYNNEI come from the germline V gene. Trimming took off 5 bases at V and 3 bases at J, with 17 bases between the two ends. The CDR3 coding sequence is TGTGCCAGCAGTACGGGACGGGGGACCGTCTACGAGCAGTACTTC. Its translation is CASSTGRGTVYEQYF.

This clone has just a few counts. The J gene is TRBJ1-2, the V gene TRBV6-6, with 8 bases matching TRBD1. V shed 0 bases, J shed 5 bases, and the junction held 2 bases outside the gene matches. Looked up from germline, CDR1 is MNHNY and CDR2 is SVGAGI (reference sequence). This CDR3 region has 14 residues. Written as DNA, the CDR3 is TGTGCCAGCAGTTACTCCGACAGGGGATATGGCTACACCTTC. Its translation: CASSYSDRGYGYTF.

This clone was seen just once. CDR3 protein: CASSLRTSGIGGNEQFF. The CDR3 region has the DNA TGTGCCAGCAGCCTACGGACTAGCGGGATAGGAGGCAATGAGCAGTTCTTC. The genes are TRBV11-2 and TRBJ2-1; the match to TRBD2 covers 12 bases. This CDR3 contains 17 residues. The germline CDR1 and CDR2 sequences are SGHAT and FQNNGV. After removal of 5 bases from V and 6 bases from J, the junction contained 11 bases not matched to a gene.

With regard to this clone: The junction shows a germline mismatch at one end, possibly a read error. The rearrangement joins TRBV6-1 to TRBJ2-7, with a weak D call TRBD2 (6 bases). The CDR3 has 8 amino acids. Germline CDR1 and CDR2: MNHNS and SASEGT. In DNA form, the CDR3 reads TGTGCCAGCAGTTCGGGGGATTTC. This translates into CASSSGDF.

The rearrangement uses TRBV7-2 and TRBJ2-1; a possible D gene is TRBD2 (5 bases). From germline, CDR1 is SGHTA and CDR2 FQGNSA. Trimming removed 0 bases at V and 3 bases at J, with 9 bases between. The CDR3 runs 15 residues. In DNA form, the CDR3 reads TGTGCCAGCAGCTTAGCCGAGGGCGTCTACAATGAGCAGTTCTTC. Translation: CASSLAEGVYNEQFF. The variable domain in full, with the rest retrieved from reference TRBV7-2 and TRBJ2-1, is GAGVSQSPSNKVTEKGKDVELRCDPISGHTALYWYRQSLGQGLEFLIYFQGNSAPDKSGLPSDRFSAERTGGSVSTLTIQRTQQEDSAVYLCASSLAEGVYNEQFFGPGTRLTVL.

This clone was detected only a few times. The chain uses TRBV12-5 and TRBJ1-1; a weak D match, TRBD1 (5 bases). V lost 0 bases and J lost 4, with 12 bases in between. CDR3 length: 15 residues. Germline CDR1 reads LGHNT; CDR2 reads FRNRAP. The CDR3 region has the DNA TGTGCTAGTGGTTTGGTCTGGGAGGGGAGCACTGAAGCTTTCTTT. This sequence encodes CASGLVWEGSTEAFF. The full variable domain, in which reference TRBV12-5 and TRBJ1-1 provide the parts outside the CDR3, is DARVTQTPRHKVTEMGQEVTMRCQPILGHNTVFWYRQTMMQGLELLAYFRNRAPLDDSGMPKDRFSAEMPDATLATLKIQPSEPRDSAVYFCASGLVWEGSTEAFFGQGTRLTVV.

CDR3 sequence reads: CSATRGNEQFF. The CDR3 DNA sequence: TGCAGTGCTACCCGGGGCAATGAGCAGTTCTTC. This chain links TRBV20-1 with TRBJ2-1, with a possible D match to TRBD2 (5 bases). CDR3 size: 11 residues. Germline loops: CDR1 DFQATT, CDR2 SNEGSKA (reference sequence). V was shortened by 4 bases and J by 6 bases, with 7 bases between the two germline ends.

This clone was seen more than once but under ten times. The gene calls are TRBV7-8 and TRBJ1-1; tentative D call: TRBD1 (5 bases). CDR1 and CDR2 (germline): SGHVS, FQNEAQ. Trimming stripped 3 bases from V and 6 bases from J, with 14 bases between. The CDR3 length is 14 residues. Here the CDR3 DNA reads TGTGCCAGCAGCTTGGGAACCCAGGGCGCTGAAGCTTTCTTT. Protein product: CASSLGTQGAEAFF.

Notes on this clone: Mismatch with germline at one junction end may stem from a read error. This chain joins TRBV4-1 and TRBJ2-7, with 10 positions matching TRBD1. Germline V gives CDR1 MGHRA, CDR2 YSYEKL. The CDR3 covers 16 residues. In DNA, the CDR3 is TGCGCCAGCACCCAAGACCCCGGGACAGGGGACTACGAGCAGTACTTC. Translating it yields CASTQDPGTGDYEQYF.

The CDR3 loop reads CAWSKGQGTEKLFF. Here the CDR3 DNA reads TGTGCCTGGTCCAAGGGACAGGGAACTGAAAAACTGTTTTTT. The V and J genes are TRBV30 and TRBJ1-4, with 9 bases matching TRBD1. This CDR3 has 14 residues. Germline V gene sequence: CDR1 GTSNPN, CDR2 SVGIG (reference sequence). The ends lost 5 bases at V and 7 bases at J; junction bases unmatched: 8. Full variable domain (rest looked up from reference TRBV30 and TRBJ1-4): SQTIHQWPATLVQPVGSPLSLECTVEGTSNPNLYWYRQAAGRGLQLLFYSVGIGQISSEVPQNLSASRPQDRQFILSSKKLLLSDSGFYLCAWSKGQGTEKLFFGSGTQLSVL.

The CDR3 DNA reads TGTGCCAGCAGCTTGGCGGGACAGCCGGAGACCCAGTACTTC. Its protein is CASSLAGQPETQYF. This rearrangement joins TRBV7-2 to TRBJ2-5; D is perhaps TRBD1 (7 bases). From germline, CDR1 is SGHTA and CDR2 FQGNSA. This CDR3 contains 14 residues. Trimming pared 3 bases from V and 5 bases from J, leaving 13 bases between.